This record covers a single T cell receptor beta chain. Its antigen is currently unknown. TCRdb's copy holds only in-frame clones and misses some; the assay was immunoSEQ multiplex PCR. The table lists approximately 460,000 clones, 89% of them singletons. The treatment: roughly 18 received Ad26.COV2.S at low or high dose, single or two shots; a few received placebo; per-sample allocation not given. Sample collection was performed on day 63 after the first vaccine or placebo injection. The length of the CDR3 is 13 residues. V lost 4 bases to trimming and J lost 5 bases, with 10 bases between them. Germline CDR1 reads SGHNT; CDR2 reads YYREEE (reference sequence). This sample was taken from a study of Ad26.COV2.S vaccination and SARS-CoV-2 variants. Overall study results and limits: Measures of TCR breadth and depth may have fallen short of total T cell responses.

Sequences were derived from peripheral blood, sampled in a trial of Ad26.COV2.S vaccine versus placebo. This TCR was sampled from a person aged 18 to 59 who received the Ad26.COV2.S COVID-19 vaccine or a placebo. This chain joins TRBV5-4 and TRBJ2-4; the D gene is possibly TRBD1 (6 bases). This chain's CDR3 is CASSQTGENIQYF. The DNA for the CDR3 is TGTGCCAGCAGCCAGACAGGCGAAAACATTCAGTACTTC. The whole variable domain, filled in from reference TRBV5-4 and TRBJ2-4, reads ETGVTQSPTHLIKTRGQQVTLRCSSQSGHNTVSWYQQALGQGPQFIFQYYREEENGRGNFPPRFSGLQFPNYSSELNVNALELDDSALYLCASSQTGENIQYFGAGTRLSVL.